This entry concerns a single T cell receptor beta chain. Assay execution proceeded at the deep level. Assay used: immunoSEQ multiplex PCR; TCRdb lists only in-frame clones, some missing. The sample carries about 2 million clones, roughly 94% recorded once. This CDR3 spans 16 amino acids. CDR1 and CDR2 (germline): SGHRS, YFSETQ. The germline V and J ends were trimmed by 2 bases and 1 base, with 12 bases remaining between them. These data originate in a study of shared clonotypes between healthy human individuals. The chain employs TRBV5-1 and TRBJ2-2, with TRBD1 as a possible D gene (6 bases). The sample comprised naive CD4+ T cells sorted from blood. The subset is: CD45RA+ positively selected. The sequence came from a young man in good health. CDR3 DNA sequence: TGCGCCAGCAGCTTCGGGACACCCCTGAACACCGGGGAGCTGTTTTTT. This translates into CASSFGTPLNTGELFF.